The TCR beta chain under discussion was sequenced for a study of blood T cell repertoires in COVID-19. About the research overall: Donors in the United States, Italy and Spain gave samples during acute or convalescent COVID-19.

It was during active infection that Seattle patients were enrolled and then longitudinally followed. This CDR3 region has 15 residues. V lost 6 bases and J lost 0, with 9 bases in between. Germline values: CDR1 SNHLY, CDR2 FYNNEI. Generated by immunoSEQ multiplex PCR, the TCRdb table keeps only in-frame clones and is missing some. The sample has 75,000 to 95,000 clones, around 78% seen once; the top ten hold about a third. This clone was observed a handful of times. The sequencing input was peripheral blood. This chain links TRBV2 with TRBJ1-6; D not resolved. The receptor's source is a man in his sixties with COVID-19, enrolled during active disease. The CDR3 sequence is CASRPGGSYNSPLHF. CDR3 nucleotide sequence: TGTGCCAGCAGGCCGGGTGGCTCCTATAATTCACCCCTCCACTTT.